This T cell receptor beta chain was identified during a study of CD8 T cells in Susac syndrome (dated by TCRdb to between 2019 and 2020). Background on the whole study: The study used repertoire sequencing to test whether antigen drove CD8+ T cell activation and differentiation in Susac syndrome.

RNA was extracted with the RNeasy kit and about 0.5 to 1 ug was reverse transcribed using random hexamers. TCR beta CDR3 regions were amplified with the immunoSEQ multiplex PCR assay covering 54 Vbeta and 13 Jbeta segments. To correct PCR amplification bias, a synthetic template baseline was used for both primer optimization and computational correction. For the original study's pipeline: Reads were annotated to V, D and J genes according to IMGT and were analyzed with immunoSEQ Analyzer, with only productive sequences retained. To calculate clonality, Shannon entropy was normalized by log2 of the number of productive unique sequences and then subtracted from one. For each patient and control, public and private clones were evaluated among the 100 most prevalent clones. Clones were defined as Susac-specific when absent from the healthy and MS cohorts, from approximately 1,100 published viral clones and from other ImmuneACCESS disease sequences. TCRdb itself trimmed the public reads at Q25 with fastp, ran MiXCR and retained productive beta chains. Every distinct CDR3 protein forms one entry, paired with its most common genes and DNA. TCRdb, rather than the study authors, made the V and J calls. The sample has about 210,000 distinct CDR3 sequences on record, about 95% of them singletons. Together, the top ten hold 0.075% to 0.095% of the sample.

A remark on this clonotype: Its specific antigen is unknown. No base qualities exist here, and no much larger clone lies one base off it.

CDR1 and CDR2 are drawn from the germline V gene (reference sequence): LNHDA, SQIVND. For this chain, trimming is 10 bases at the V end and 2 bases at the J end, and the number of junction bases without a gene match is 12. The CDR3, cysteine through phenylalanine, is 15 amino acids long. Here the CDR3 DNA is all that survives: 45 bases in frame from base 1. The study at large found these results: The TCR sequencing and HLA analysis was acknowledged to have included a relatively small number of individuals.

High-throughput TCR beta sequencing profiled peripheral blood CD8+ and CD4+ T cells from healthy donors, Susac syndrome patients and multiple sclerosis patients. The multiple sclerosis controls were treatment-naive patients who had stable or active relapsing-remitting disease and met the revised McDonald criteria. Bulk CD8+ and CD4+ T cells were purified by magnetic negative isolation, whereas CD8+ TEMRA cells were enriched by FACS. Blood was drawn into EDTA tubes, processed within 24 hours, and PBMCs were isolated by density gradient centrifugation. PBMCs destined for TCR sequencing were cryopreserved in liquid nitrogen and later thawed in a 37 °C water bath. The sorted or isolated CD4+, CD8+ and CD8+ TEMRA cells had a purity of 90% or higher.

Material for sequencing was CD4+ T cells from PBMCs. The V and J segments used are TRBV19 and TRBJ1-2, and 8 junctional nucleotides match TRBD1. This sequence was found in a human donor with multiple sclerosis. CDR3 loop: CATRSPYRGNYGYTF. The nucleotide sequence reads as follows: TGTGCCACTCGGAGCCCATACAGGGGGAACTATGGCTACACCTTC.